This is a list of T cell receptor beta chains from one sample in a study of cytomegalovirus exposure and HLA in healthy donors. TCRdb keeps only in-frame clones here, not all; method: immunoSEQ multiplex PCR. The sample carries roughly 200,000 clones, 79% recorded once. Sequencing was done on a sample of PBMCs. These receptors came from a woman aged 25 to 39 in good health and CMV-seropositive. Each CDR3 is given with its conserved first and last residue.

CDR3aa: CASSESGGGAGNEQFF
v_gene: TRBV10-1
j_gene: TRBJ2-1

CDR3aa: CASRTDRERLFF
v_gene: TRBV6-6
j_gene: TRBJ1-4

CDR3aa: CASSPMWGGETQYF
v_gene: TRBV27
j_gene: TRBJ2-5

CDR3aa: CASSLSPLAPYNEQFF
v_gene: TRBV11-2
j_gene: TRBJ2-1

CDR3aa: CASSPRQGLNTEAFF
v_gene: TRBV5-1
j_gene: TRBJ1-1

CDR3aa: CASSLVAGGLTDTQYF
v_gene: TRBV4-3
j_gene: TRBJ2-3

CDR3aa: CASSPAGGSSYNEQFF
v_gene: TRBV11-3
j_gene: TRBJ2-1

CDR3aa: CASSREVTSGTGELFF
v_gene: TRBV5-1
j_gene: TRBJ2-2

CDR3aa: CASSNYLRAGYTGELFF
v_gene: TRBV14
j_gene: TRBJ2-2

CDR3aa: CSVELGLGDTYNEQFF
v_gene: TRBV29-1
j_gene: TRBJ2-1

CDR3aa: CASSYGGGQETQYF
v_gene: TRBV25-1
j_gene: TRBJ2-5

CDR3aa: CASSLEAGVSPLHF
v_gene: TRBV5-4
j_gene: TRBJ1-6

CDR3aa: CASNPAWKRDGYTF
v_gene: TRBV28
j_gene: TRBJ1-2

CDR3aa: CASSLGGGGTYEQFF
v_gene: TRBV7-9
j_gene: TRBJ2-1

CDR3aa: CASSLGQTSNYGYTF
v_gene: TRBV5-5
j_gene: TRBJ1-2

CDR3aa: CASSLGDWNLGQAPSTRELFF
v_gene: TRBV13
j_gene: TRBJ2-2

CDR3aa: CAIRTGGSGNTIYF
v_gene: TRBV10-3
j_gene: TRBJ1-3

CDR3aa: CSSSAAAVRAFF
v_gene: TRBV7-9
j_gene: TRBJ1-1

CDR3aa: CASSRDSFYGYTF
v_gene: TRBV2
j_gene: TRBJ1-2

CDR3aa: CSVASGATGELFF
v_gene: TRBV29-1
j_gene: TRBJ2-2

CDR3aa: CASSRSGFSSYEQYF
v_gene: TRBV7-2
j_gene: TRBJ2-7

CDR3aa: CASSRTSDSYEQYF
v_gene: TRBV21-1
j_gene: TRBJ2-7

CDR3aa: CASSQGRVYEQYF
v_gene: TRBV4-3
j_gene: TRBJ2-7

CDR3aa: CSGWGQLSGEQYF
v_gene: TRBV29-1
j_gene: TRBJ2-7

CDR3aa: CASSPGLGVDLNTEAFF
v_gene: TRBV9
j_gene: TRBJ1-1